Each of the 29 T cell receptor beta chains below was sequenced from the same sample in a study of T-cell memory formation after mild COVID-19 (dated by TCRdb to the early 2020s). The library was produced with 5' RACE. TCRdb lists the instrument as Illumina NovaSeq 6000. The public reads were run again by TCRdb, first through fastp at Q25 and then through MiXCR, and only productive beta chains were kept. Rows with a matching CDR3 protein are joined into one entry that keeps the most common DNA and genes. In this sample the table shows 550,000 to 600,000 distinct CDR3 sequences, roughly 17% of which occur a single time. The ten largest make up about 8.1% of the sample. Sample: PBMCs or a T cell subset sorted from them (not recorded which). Source of these receptors: an adult woman who had mild COVID-19 (a few samples of this study predate the infection). The sample titles of this study are shuffled in the database, so cell type and time point are left out; the donor was told from shared clones.

This clonotype has a handful of counts. This chain uses TRBV20-1 with TRBJ2-6, with D possibly TRBD1 on 6 matching bases. This CDR3 comprises 18 residues. V lost 0 bases and J 0 bases, leaving 15 bases between the germline ends. The germline V gene encodes CDR1 DFQATT and CDR2 SNEGSKA (reference sequence). The CDR3 here is CSARDEARGSSGANVLTF. The CDR3 coding sequence is TGCAGTGCTAGAGATGAGGCTAGGGGGAGCTCTGGGGCCAACGTCCTGACTTTC.

In its sample, this clonotype was seen a few times. The chain couples TRBV24-1 to TRBJ2-7; 8 bases line up with TRBD1. CDR1 and CDR2 from the germline V gene are KGHDR and SFDVKD. The junction had 9 bases not matched to a gene; V was cut back by 3 bases and J by 3 bases. This CDR3 has 16 amino acids. CDR3 nucleotides: TGTGCCACCAGTGATCCCGATCCGGGACAGGACTACGAGCAGTACTTC. It encodes CATSDPDPGQDYEQYF.

The chain combines TRBV4-1 with TRBJ1-2; TRBD1 aligns across 7 bases. The germline V gene encodes CDR1 MGHRA and CDR2 YSYEKL. The CDR3 has 14 amino acids. V lost 3 bases, J lost 3 bases, and 4 bases stayed unmatched. The CDR3 coding sequence is TGCGCCAGCAGCCAGGAGGGGGCAGACTATGGCTACACCTTC. The encoded protein is CASSQEGADYGYTF.

This clonotype occurred a few times. The V and J genes are TRBV5-1 and TRBJ1-1, with a tentative D call TRBD1 (5 bases). The length of the CDR3 is 15 residues. Germline CDR1 and CDR2: SGHRS and YFSETQ. V gave up 5 bases and J gave up 3 bases, with 17 bases separating them. CDR3 residues: CASRIFGGGDTEAFF. The CDR3, as DNA: TGCGCCAGCAGAATCTTCGGGGGAGGGGACACTGAAGCTTTCTTT. The full variable domain, its missing parts supplied by reference TRBV5-1 and TRBJ1-1, is KAGVTQTPRYLIKTRGQQVTLSCSPISGHRSVSWYQQTPGQGLQFLFEYFSETQRNKGNFPGRFSGRQFSNSRSEMNVSTLELGDSALYLCASRIFGGGDTEAFFGQGTRLTVV.

This clonotype was picked up a small number of times. This rearrangement joins TRBV6-5 to TRBJ2-1; no definite D call. The V gene lost 0 bases and the J gene lost 10 bases, with 10 bases spanning the gap. Germline V gene data show CDR1 as MNHEY and CDR2 as SVGAGI. This CDR3 region has 13 residues. The chain's CDR3 is CASSYSGRPEQFF. The CDR3 DNA sequence: TGTGCCAGCAGTTACTCAGGCAGGCCAGAGCAGTTCTTC.

This chain uses TRBV4-1 with TRBJ1-2; D is unresolved. Trimming removed 0 bases at V and 4 bases at J, with 18 bases between. The CDR3 loop spans 17 amino acids. Germline V gives CDR1 MGHRA, CDR2 YSYEKL. Written as DNA, the CDR3 is TGCGCCAGCAGCCAAGAACCCCCCCCGACGAACCGCTATGGCTACACCTTC. Protein: CASSQEPPPTNRYGYTF.

V gene TRBV7-9 combines with J gene TRBJ1-3; D gene ambiguous. Trimming removed 1 base at V and 0 bases at J, with 10 bases between. CDR1 is SEHNR and CDR2 is FQNEAQ in the germline V gene (reference sequence). There are 16 residues in the CDR3. The chain's CDR3 is CASSLEGPSSGNTIYF. Here the CDR3 DNA reads TGTGCCAGCAGCTTAGAAGGCCCGAGCTCTGGAAACACCATATATTTT.

The sample holds a few counts of this clonotype. The chain recombines TRBV5-1 with TRBJ1-6; TRBD1 agrees at 10 bases. The length of the CDR3 is 13 residues. V lost 3 bases, J lost 12 bases, and 3 bases stayed unmatched. Per germline, CDR1 SGHRS and CDR2 YFSETQ. The CDR3 reads CASSSRTGGPLHF. CDR3 nucleotide sequence: TGCGCCAGCAGCTCTCGGACAGGGGGACCCCTCCACTTT.

The chain combines TRBV6-1 with TRBJ2-7; D gene ambiguous. Germline V lookup: CDR1 MNHNS, CDR2 SASEGT. This CDR3 contains 12 residues. The V gene lost 3 bases and the J gene lost 4 bases, with 7 bases spanning the gap. Here the CDR3 reads CASSEAAYEQYF. The DNA for the CDR3 is TGTGCCAGCAGTGAGGCGGCTTACGAGCAGTACTTC.

The rearrangement uses TRBV4-1 and TRBJ2-1, with TRBD2 matching 7 bases. V shed 3 bases, J shed 3 bases, and the junction held 5 bases outside the gene matches. The CDR3 is made up of 15 amino acids. Per the germline V gene, CDR1 is MGHRA and CDR2 is YSYEKL. The CDR3 DNA reads as TGCGCCAGCAGCCAGGGGAGGACTAGCTACAATGAGCAGTTCTTC. Amino acids: CASSQGRTSYNEQFF.

This clonotype was detected only once. The chain has TRBV5-1 and TRBJ1-1; no clear D. The V and J ends lost 0 bases and 1 base respectively, with 19 bases between them. The CDR3 runs 18 residues. Germline V gives CDR1 SGHRS, CDR2 YFSETQ. CDR3 amino acids: CASSLGFIEERWNTEAFF. The CDR3 DNA sequence: TGCGCCAGCAGCTTGGGTTTTATTGAAGAGAGGTGGAACACTGAAGCTTTCTTT.

This clonotype was counted a few times. The rearrangement uses TRBV27 and TRBJ1-4, with a tentative D call TRBD1 (5 bases). V was cut by 4 bases and J by 7 bases, with 13 bases left in between. The germline gives CDR1 MNHEY, CDR2 SMNVEV (reference sequence). This CDR3 region has 14 residues. The CDR3 DNA reads as TGTGCCAGCAGTTCTTTGAGGGGCCGTGAAAAACTGTTTTTT. Translation gives CASSSLRGREKLFF.

The rearrangement uses TRBV24-1 and TRBJ2-6; the match to TRBD1 covers 7 bases. Germline loops: CDR1 KGHDR, CDR2 SFDVKD. The CDR3 extends over 19 amino acids. The V segment lost 4 bases and the J segment 4 bases; nucleotides outside the gene matches: 15. This chain's CDR3 is CATSERTGRGVSGANVLTF. CDR3 nucleotides: TGTGCCACCAGTGAAAGGACAGGCCGGGGCGTAAGCGGGGCCAACGTCCTGACTTTC.

CDR3 protein: CASSVGLAGGDPYEQYF. In DNA form, the CDR3 reads TGTGCCAGCAGTGTCGGACTAGCGGGGGGGGATCCCTACGAGCAGTACTTC. The J gene is TRBJ2-7, the V gene TRBV9; 15 bases are a match to TRBD2. The CDR3 runs to 17 residues. The J segment lost 2 bases and the V segment lost 5 bases, leaving 8 bases of the junction unmatched. CDR1 and CDR2 from the germline V gene are SGDLS and YYNGEE.

This clonotype was picked up many times. This sequence joins TRBV6-1 and TRBJ2-1, with D perhaps being TRBD1 or TRBD2 (6 bases each). The V gene lost 2 bases and the J gene lost 6 bases, with 14 bases spanning the gap. Germline CDR1 MNHNS, CDR2 SASEGT. The CDR3 is made up of 15 amino acids. CDR3 sequence (DNA): TGTGCCAGCAGTGAAAGTAAAGGAGGGGGCAATGAGCAGTTCTTC. Its translation: CASSESKGGGNEQFF.

This clonotype was counted a few times. The chain has TRBV29-1 and TRBJ1-1; unclear D gene. Germline V lookup: CDR1 SQVTM, CDR2 ANQGSEA. Trimming took off 0 bases at V and 0 bases at J, with 14 bases between the two ends. CDR3 length equals 16 residues. The CDR3 nucleotides read TGCAGCGTTGAAGATCGTGGTGGCAGGTTGAACACTGAAGCTTTCTTT. It codes for CSVEDRGGRLNTEAFF.

With respect to this clonotype: The germline gene is not matched at one end of the junction; a read error may be the cause. This chain uses TRBV7-7 with TRBJ2-5; D might be TRBD2 (5 bases). Per the germline V gene, CDR1 is SSHAT and CDR2 is FNYEAQ (reference sequence). The CDR3 is made up of 16 amino acids. The CDR3 protein is CASSLFRGRIQETQYF. CDR3 bases: TGTGCTAGCAGCTTATTCCGAGGGCGCATCCAAGAGACCCAGTACTTC.

This chain connects TRBV9 to TRBJ2-2; the match to TRBD2 covers 7 bases. V trimming: 5 bases; J trimming: 1 base; junction bases outside the gene matches: 2. The CDR3 totals 14 residues. Germline V lookup: CDR1 SGDLS, CDR2 YYNGEE. CDR3 nucleotide sequence: TGTGCCAGCAGGATAGCGGGGAACACCGGGGAGCTGTTTTTT. Protein sequence: CASRIAGNTGELFF.

This clonotype was detected only a few times. The rearrangement links TRBV18 to TRBJ2-3; D may be TRBD2 (6 bases). Looked up from germline, CDR1 is KGHSH and CDR2 is LQKENI. The CDR3 is made up of 16 amino acids. Trimming left V 3 bases short and J 4 bases short, with 17 bases between. CDR3 sequence (DNA): TGTGCCAGCTCACCCAATTCGACCCGGAGGGCAGATACGCAGTATTTT. This translates into CASSPNSTRRADTQYF.

This chain connects TRBV2 to TRBJ2-7; D uncertain. From germline, CDR1 is SNHLY and CDR2 FYNNEI. The CDR3 is 14 residues long. Deletions cut 3 bases from V and 0 bases from J, with 9 bases between. The CDR3 DNA follows: TGTGCCAGCAGTGAGCTGAGAGACTCCTACGAGCAGTACTTC. Its protein is CASSELRDSYEQYF.

This clonotype was recorded only once. V usage is TRBV29-1 and J usage is TRBJ1-1; a weak D match, TRBD1 (5 bases). Germline V gene sequence: CDR1 SQVTM, CDR2 ANQGSEA. V was pared by 6 bases and J by 0 bases, with 8 bases between. There are 12 residues in the CDR3. The CDR3 DNA follows: TGCAGCGTCGGACATCTGAACACTGAAGCTTTCTTT. As protein: CSVGHLNTEAFF.

This clonotype was seen only a few times. This rearrangement joins TRBV7-9 to TRBJ2-3; D might be TRBD1 (6 bases). Germline V lookup: CDR1 SEHNR, CDR2 FQNEAQ (reference sequence). V lost 4 bases to trimming and J lost 3 bases, with 11 bases between them. The CDR3 totals 14 residues. CDR3 DNA: TGTGCCAGCAGCTCCGTCACAGGGACAGATACGCAGTATTTT. As protein: CASSSVTGTDTQYF.

Ten or more counts support this clonotype. The chain uses TRBV6-1 and TRBJ2-1; the match to TRBD2 covers 7 bases. J was trimmed by 4 bases and V by 8 bases; bases with no gene match: 5. Looked up from germline, CDR1 is MNHNS and CDR2 is SASEGT. The CDR3 loop spans 13 amino acids. As DNA, the CDR3 is TGTGCCAGCCGCTGGGGGGGGTACAATGAGCAGTTCTTC. Its translation is CASRWGGYNEQFF.

The genes are TRBV20-1 and TRBJ2-1; D is ambiguous. V was shortened by 6 bases and J by 4 bases, with 10 bases between the two germline ends. CDR3 length: 12 residues. Per germline, CDR1 DFQATT and CDR2 SNEGSKA (reference sequence). DNA for the CDR3: TGCAGTGCACCCACTCAGTACAATGAGCAGTTCTTC. Amino acids: CSAPTQYNEQFF.

The CDR3: CASSWRAGGSYNEQFF. The CDR3 DNA is TGCGCCAGCAGCTGGAGGGCGGGAGGCTCCTACAATGAGCAGTTCTTC. The chain has TRBV5-1 and TRBJ2-1; 8 bases are shared with TRBD2. CDR1 is SGHRS, CDR2 YFSETQ, per germline. Trimming at V came to 3 bases and at J to 0 bases, leaving 5 bases not matched to a gene. The CDR3 length is 16 residues.

J is TRBJ1-2 and V is TRBV11-2; 8 bases align to TRBD1. There are 16 residues in the CDR3. Germline trimming cut 5 bases from V and 3 bases from J; bases unmatched to any gene: 11. Germline V gene lookup returns CDR1 SGHAT and CDR2 FQNNGV. Here the CDR3 reads CASSINPRGQDYGYTF. The CDR3 nucleotides are TGTGCCAGCAGCATTAACCCCAGGGGGCAGGACTATGGCTACACCTTC.

The chain carries TRBV14 and TRBJ1-2; 11 positions agree with TRBD1. The V segment lost 4 bases and the J segment 7 bases; nucleotides outside the gene matches: 5. This CDR3 has 14 amino acids. CDR1 is SGHDN and CDR2 is FVKESK in the germline V gene. In DNA, the CDR3 is TGTGCCAGCAGCCCTAGGACAGGGGGCTTTGGCTACACCTTC. This encodes CASSPRTGGFGYTF.

CDR3 bases: TGTGCCAGCAGCAAACTCGGGCCCCAGTACTTC. This codes for CASSKLGPQYF. The chain links TRBV6-6 to TRBJ2-5; unclear D gene. This CDR3 is built from 11 residues. V was pared by 6 bases and J by 9 bases, with 11 bases between. CDR1 and CDR2 (germline): MNHNY, SVGAGI (reference sequence).

V gene TRBV4-3 combines with J gene TRBJ2-7; the D gene is possibly TRBD1 (5 bases). The germline V gene has CDR1 LGHNA and CDR2 YSLEER. Trimming removed 0 bases from V and 6 bases from J, with 27 bases in between. This CDR3 contains 19 residues. For the CDR3, the DNA is TGCGCCAGCAGCCAAGATCTGCAGGGAAGGCTCCTCGGTAGGTCCGAGCAGTACTTC. Protein: CASSQDLQGRLLGRSEQYF.